The entry that follows covers one T cell receptor beta chain sequence. This clone was counted between two and nine times. Its specific antigen is unknown. No much larger clone is present one base from it, and per-base qualities are unavailable. These data are taken from a study of cytomegalovirus exposure and HLA in healthy donors (dated by TCRdb to about 2017). As for the study more broadly: An earlier analysis of approximately 640 of the donors reported 250 to 300 Gb of sequence data and roughly 110 million unique TCR beta sequences from some 180 million T cells. HLA typing included class I and class II loci at four-digit resolution. The study profiled the T cell repertoires of 500 to 800 subjects by immunosequencing and related them to cytomegalovirus serostatus. The study aimed to test whether cataloging public T cell receptors could reveal signatures of past pathogen exposure. To study patterns of TCR occurrence, a later analysis re-analyzed previously published TCR beta repertoires from 600 to 750 donors and added high-resolution HLA genotyping. An earlier analysis of around 640 of the donors used high-throughput TCR beta sequencing to judge whether each TCR beta V gene segment behaved as functional or pseudogenic. In a later genetic analysis, genome-wide SNP genotypes for about 65% of the 666 donors were used, and that subset was treated as a discovery cohort. All discovery cohort repertoires had been generated on a single sequencing platform. The later analysis used no new phenotypic data to find candidate immune exposures, relying instead on TCR beta sequences and their occurrence across donors. Alongside the repertoire data, information on donor age, sex, ethnicity and CMV serostatus was compiled. To predict cytomegalovirus infection status, the study combined high-throughput TCR immunosequencing, statistical association of individual TCRs with disease status, and machine learning. On average, approximately 250,000 unique TCR beta nucleotide sequences were sequenced per donor among some 430 genotyped donors of the cohort, with 15% to 20% of those sequences being non-productive. The number of donors typed differed by locus, with roughly 620-630 for A, B, C, DRB1 and DQB1, around 500 for DQA1, about 610 for DPA1, and 400 to 490 for DPB1. Of the 398 genotyped donors, 80% to 90% were placed in the genetic ancestry cluster associated with self-reported Caucasian donors. About 330 gigabases of sequencing data and 70 million to 100 million unique TCR sequences made up an early release that covered several hundred HLA-typed donors. Because of strong linkage in the cohort, roughly five DR-DQ haplotypes were treated as single units for association and clustering. Along with the approximately 650-subject first cohort, a separate validation cohort of 120 different subjects was used.

Library creation used the immunoSEQ multiplex PCR assay. A mixture of 60 forward primers for TCR Vbeta segments and 13 reverse primers for TCR Jbeta segments was used in the multiplex PCR. Amplification of the CDR3 region of rearranged TCR beta genes was performed with a multiplex PCR assay on genomic DNA. On the Illumina HiSeq System, the amplified TCR beta libraries were sequenced as 87-base-pair reads. The study's own analysis went as follows. A later analysis tallied around 87 million unique TCR beta chains across the 666 repertoires, and some 10 million of those chains were shared by two or more donors. To remove PCR and sequencing errors, raw reads were error-corrected and collapsed into unique sequences using a nearest-neighbor algorithm that merged closely related sequences. CDR3 sequences were aligned to IMGT reference sequences to assign V, D and J gene segments. For a sequence to be retained, a match of at least six nucleotides was required to both a V gene segment and a J gene segment. Rearrangements were called productive when the CDR3 lacked stop codons and stayed in frame with V and J; all others were non-productive. CDR3 was defined by IMGT convention, running from the second conserved V-encoded cysteine to the conserved J-encoded phenylalanine. In an earlier analysis of approximately 590 of the donors, sequences lacking an unambiguous match to a single V gene segment were excluded. In an earlier analysis of more than 500 of the donors, a V segment was called functional when productive rearrangements were above 56.7%, and segregating when the standard deviation between donors exceeded 5%. A statistical classification framework was built for diagnosing cytomegalovirus status from the catalog of TCR beta chain sequences. In a later analysis, TCR nucleotide sequences were compared against IMGT/GENE-DB human TR gene sequences so that V and J genes could be assigned. The TCRdist pipeline was used in a later analysis to assign CDR3 sequences and most-parsimonious VDJ recombination scenarios. A later analysis defined each TCR beta chain by its CDR3 amino acid sequence plus V-gene family, and excluded reads lacking a unique V-gene family. As a way to deal with suspected cross-contamination and a sequencing artifact, a later analysis dropped approximately 570 nucleotide sequences that were highly shared and had low generation probability. In a later analysis, a clonal expansion index was calculated for each public chain from normalized within-repertoire ranks of inferred template counts. In a later analysis, generation probabilities were computed with a VDJ recombination model fitted to out-of-frame rearrangements, and the resulting probabilities were checked against IGoR. Hypergeometric tests were used in a later analysis to score TCR-TCR, TCR-HLA and TCR-CMV co-occurrence, with a repertoire-size bias correction applied to the TCR pairs. In a later analysis, false discovery rates were estimated by permuting HLA or CMV assignments 20 times. In a later analysis, co-occurring TCRs were grouped using DBSCAN, and TCRdist sequence similarity was added for clustering within HLA-allele-positive subsets. Co-occurrence clustering excluded repertoires with fewer than 30,000 or more than 120,000 public chains, plus five with anomalous nucleotide sharing. TCRdb holds this immuneACCESS table with in-frame rearrangements only. Some clones are missing; in checked studies, unresolved V genes explain under half, and the rest has no known cause. V and J calls and clone size come straight from that table; D and trimming were deduced from the DNA. The sample table records some 170,000 clones; roughly 80% of these occur just once. The ten largest clones represent approximately 3.7% of the sample.

On the study overall, not on this receptor specifically: Because counts were too low, under 20 rarely observed V segments, including chromosome 9 orphons, were left out of the earlier analysis of 587 of the donors. A total of fewer than 200 TCR beta chains were listed by the study as associated with cytomegalovirus. In a later analysis, HLA-associated TCR beta chains were found to be more clonally expanded and to have lower generation probabilities than equally common non-associated chains. A later genetic analysis associated a missense DCLRE1C variant with V-gene and J-gene trimming of TCR beta chains, and an independent cohort replicated the association. In a later analysis, TCR association rates were found to vary across HLA loci, with the most associated TCRs seen for DRB1 alleles and the fewest for HLA-C alleles. The authors suggested that the approach could potentially be extended to other disease states and immunological phenotypes. Sequencing depth was assumed to be roughly uniform across donors in the presence/absence analyses, though that assumption may not hold. A later analysis reported that several top co-occurrence clusters appeared linked to parvovirus B19, influenza, CMV and Epstein-Barr virus. While some public TCRs were present in many individuals, most TCR sequences turned up only very rarely across donors. Correlated functional status among segregating V segments might reflect linkage disequilibrium, but an unknown experimental factor could not be ruled out. Three of the identified cytomegalovirus-associated TCR beta chains were confirmed in vitro to be specific for cytomegalovirus antigens. Because some donors lacked HLA typing at each locus, the association tests relied only on the typed subset. Specific HLA alleles were associated with 15,000 to 20,000 TCR beta sequences at a false discovery rate of 0.05 in a later analysis. Broadly in line with IMGT annotations, most TCR beta V segments showed up in productive rearrangements about 90% or about 30% of the time in an earlier analysis of around 600 of the donors. A group of highly shared sequence variants was considered likely to be a technical artifact of the sequencing pipeline. When HLA alleles, especially DR and DQ, strongly co-occurred, TCR associations were difficult to assign to individual alleles. Cytomegalovirus status was reported to be diagnosed by the classifier with high specificity and sensitivity in both the original and validation cohorts. This cohort had only TCR beta chains sequenced, and the lack of alpha or paired-chain data limited which features could be detected. Immune exposure information for the cohort was limited to CMV serostatus. According to a later genetic analysis, donors in an Asian-associated ancestry cluster had fewer N-insertions in productive TCRs than the approximately 630-donor mean. A later analysis found that most CMV-associated TCR beta chains appeared HLA-restricted, with HLA associations seemingly driven largely by CMV exposure. A further reported finding was that TCR beta sequences accurately predicted the HLA-A and HLA-B alleles for most subjects in the first cohort. Because the 87-base-pair reads could not distinguish some IMGT-functional V segments, including TRBV6-2 and TRBV6-3, those segments were excluded.

The cohort was made up of hundreds of healthy bone marrow donors. All cohort members were sampled while nominally healthy, although unrecorded immune exposures were likely present. The donor was CMV seropositive and belonged to the group of 250 to 350 seropositive cohort members. A peripheral blood sample was provided by each donor, and peripheral blood mononuclear cells were used for TCR beta sequencing. Genomic DNA was extracted from the blood cell samples with the Qiagen DNeasy Blood Extraction Kit. The germline V gene yields SGHTA for CDR1 and FQGNSA for CDR2. The CDR3, from cysteine to phenylalanine, totals 14 residues. Only the CDR3 portion is preserved as DNA: 42 bases, with reading frame beginning at the first base. Here V drops 4 bases and J drops 4 bases, and the junction holds 7 bases not matched to any gene.

This sequence uses TRBV7-2 and TRBJ2-7; TRBD1 aligns with 7 central bases. The sequenced sample was PBMCs. The TCR sequence derives from a man younger than 45 in good health and CMV-seropositive. In nucleotide form, the sequence is TGTGCCAGCAGCTGGGACAGTCGGGGTTACGAGCAGTACTTC. Translated, it reads CASSWDSRGYEQYF.